This is a list of T cell receptor beta chains from one sample in a study of T cell repertoires in cytomegalovirus infection. Using its own MiXCR run on the reads, TCRdb lists one record per CDR3 protein. The sample includes about 770,000 distinct CDR3 sequences, 25% to 30% seen only once; the top ten take about an eighth. Which antigens these TCRs recognize remains unknown. The material was cultured CD8+ T cells from PBMCs, obtained from culture after CMV antigen stimulation. These receptors were obtained from a human donor in good health (CMV status not recorded). Some clones in this sample may be carry-over from other donors' samples. Both conserved end residues are part of each CDR3. D genes are given only for firm matches. Where a row states a size, it is once, few, many or the class of an expanded clone; other rows omit it.

>11|.|few|TRBJ2-3|TRBV29-1
TGCAGCGTCGATTTCACAGATACGCAGTATTTT
CSVDFTDTQYF
>16|TRBD2|.|TRBJ2-2|TRBV12-3/TRBV12-4
TGTGCCAGCAGCTCTAGCGGGGGGGCCGTAACCGGGGAGCTGTTTTTT
CASSSSGGAVTGELFF
>13|.|.|TRBJ2-3|TRBV27
TGTGCCAGCAGTTTATCTTACGCAGATACGCAGTATTTT
CASSLSYADTQYF
>14|TRBD2|few|TRBJ2-5|TRBV28
TGTGCCAGCAGTTTTCGGGGACTAGTGGAGACCCAGTACTTC
CASSFRGLVETQYF
>15|TRBD1|few|TRBJ1-1|TRBV6-5
TGTGCCAGCAGTTACTCGCCGACAGGGTACACTGAAGCTTTCTTT
CASSYSPTGYTEAFF
>13|.|.|TRBJ1-5|TRBV7-8
TGTGCCAGCAGAACATCTTTCAATCAGCCCCAGCATTTT
CASRTSFNQPQHF
>14|.|.|TRBJ2-3|TRBV6-2/TRBV6-3
TGTGCCAGCAGCACGGACATAAGGGCAGATACGCAGTATTTT
CASSTDIRADTQYF
>14|.|.|TRBJ2-3|TRBV29-1
TGCAGCGTTGCGCCAGGGAGATACACAGATACGCAGTATTTT
CSVAPGRYTDTQYF
>15|.|many|TRBJ1-2|TRBV7-2
TGTGCCAGCAGCTTTGACCCCCTTTGGGACTATGGCTACACCTTC
CASSFDPLWDYGYTF
>17|TRBD1|few|TRBJ2-7|TRBV25-1
TGTGCCAGCAGTGGACTCTTCGGACAGGGGCTGTCCTACGAGCAGTACTTC
CASSGLFGQGLSYEQYF
>16|.|few|TRBJ1-5|TRBV5-6
TGTGCCAGCAGCTCCAGGGCGGAGGGGGGCAATCAGCCCCAGCATTTT
CASSSRAEGGNQPQHF
>13|TRBD1|.|TRBJ2-1|TRBV6-2/TRBV6-3
TGTGCCAGCAGTGCATACAGGGGAAATGAGCAGTTCTTC
CASSAYRGNEQFF
>13|.|.|TRBJ1-1|TRBV29-1
TGCAGCGTGGGGGTAGGTTGGAACACTGAAGCTTTCTTT
CSVGVGWNTEAFF
>15|.|many|TRBJ1-1|TRBV7-9
TGTGCCGGGGTTACCGAGACAGGCCGGAACACTGAAGCTTTCTTT
CAGVTETGRNTEAFF
>12|TRBD1|.|TRBJ2-5|TRBV24-1
TGTGCCTCCAAACAGGGGCGGAAGACCCAGTACTTC
CASKQGRKTQYF
>15|.|.|TRBJ2-5|TRBV12-3/TRBV12-4
TGTGCCAGCAGTTCGGGTGGACGCAACCAAGAGACCCAGTACTTC
CASSSGGRNQETQYF
>17|.|few|TRBJ2-1|TRBV7-8
TGTGCCAGCAGCTTAGCGATCGGGTTGAGTTCCAAGAATGAGCAGTTCTTC
CASSLAIGLSSKNEQFF
>14|TRBD2|.|TRBJ2-2|TRBV28
TGTGCCAGCAGTTTAAGCGGGGAAGGCGGGGAGCTGTTTTTT
CASSLSGEGGELFF
>14|.|.|TRBJ1-2|TRBV29-1
TGCAGCGTTGGTGACGGGGGTTCGTTTGATGGCTACACCTTC
CSVGDGGSFDGYTF
>12|.|.|TRBJ2-3|TRBV6-6
TGTGCCAGCATTGGGGTCACAGATACGCAGTATTTT
CASIGVTDTQYF
>19|.|.|TRBJ2-3|TRBV6-6
TGTGCCAGCAGTTACCACCACCCAGGAGACCTAAAGGGCGCAGATACGCAGTATTTT
CASSYHHPGDLKGADTQYF
>14|TRBD1|many|TRBJ2-1|TRBV6-1
TGTGCCAGCAATTCAGGGGGCGCCTACAATGAGCAGTTCTTC
CASNSGGAYNEQFF
>19|TRBD1|few|TRBJ2-1|TRBV6-2/TRBV6-3
TGTGCCAGCAGTTCATCCGGGACAGGGGGCTTTGTAGGATACAATGAGCAGTTCTTC
CASSSSGTGGFVGYNEQFF
>16|TRBD1|.|TRBJ1-5|TRBV28
TGTGCCAGCAGTTCCCTACTTTCAGGGGGGGGTCAGCCCCAGCATTTT
CASSSLLSGGGQPQHF
>15|.|few|TRBJ2-5|TRBV27
TGTGCCAGCAGTTTAGGCATTTCTACCTTGGAGACCCAGTACTTC
CASSLGISTLETQYF
>19|TRBD2|many|TRBJ2-3|TRBV7-2
TGTGCCAGCAGCTTAGCAGTGGGACTAGCGGGGATAAGCACAGATACGCAGTATTTT
CASSLAVGLAGISTDTQYF
>14|TRBD2|few|TRBJ2-1|TRBV7-2
TGTGCCAGCAGCGTTAGCGGGGGCCCTGATGAGCAGTTCTTC
CASSVSGGPDEQFF
>15|.|few|TRBJ2-3|TRBV6-1
TGTGCCAGCAGTCGAGGAGCTCGGAACACAGATACGCAGTATTTT
CASSRGARNTDTQYF
>15|TRBD2|once|TRBJ2-1|TRBV15
TGTGCCACCAGCAGAGTTGCGGGGGGCATGAATGAGCAGTTCTTC
CATSRVAGGMNEQFF
>14|.|once|TRBJ1-1|TRBV9
TGTGCCAGCAGCGTAGTCGGGGAGAACACTGAAGCTTTCTTT
CASSVVGENTEAFF
>16|.|.|TRBJ1-5|TRBV7-2
TGTGCCAGCAGCTTAGCCCGGGGGGCTAACAATCAGCCCCAGCATTTT
CASSLARGANNQPQHF
>12|.|few|TRBJ2-4|TRBV28
TGTGCCAGCAGTTTCGGGGAGGTCATTCAGTACTTC
CASSFGEVIQYF
>12|TRBD1|few|TRBJ1-2|TRBV27
TGTGCCAGCAGTATGGACAGGAGCGGCTACACCTTC
CASSMDRSGYTF
>14|.|few|TRBJ1-4|TRBV12-3/TRBV12-4
TGTGCCAGCAGTCTTCGGCTAAAGGGCGAAAAACTGTTTTTT
CASSLRLKGEKLFF
>16|TRBD2|.|TRBJ2-1|TRBV6-5
TGTGCCAGCAGTTACGGGCTAGCGGGGGACTACAATGAGCAGTTCTTC
CASSYGLAGDYNEQFF
>15|.|.|TRBJ2-5|TRBV19
TGTGCCAGTAGTATGGATAGGACCCACCAAGAGACCCAGTACTTC
CASSMDRTHQETQYF
>14|TRBD1|few|TRBJ1-2|TRBV7-9
TGTGCCAGCAGCCCAAATCAGGGGGCCTATGGCTACACCTTC
CASSPNQGAYGYTF
>15|TRBD2|.|TRBJ2-1|TRBV19
TGTGCCAGTAGTATATCTAGCGGGAACCGCAATGAGCAGTTCTTC
CASSISSGNRNEQFF